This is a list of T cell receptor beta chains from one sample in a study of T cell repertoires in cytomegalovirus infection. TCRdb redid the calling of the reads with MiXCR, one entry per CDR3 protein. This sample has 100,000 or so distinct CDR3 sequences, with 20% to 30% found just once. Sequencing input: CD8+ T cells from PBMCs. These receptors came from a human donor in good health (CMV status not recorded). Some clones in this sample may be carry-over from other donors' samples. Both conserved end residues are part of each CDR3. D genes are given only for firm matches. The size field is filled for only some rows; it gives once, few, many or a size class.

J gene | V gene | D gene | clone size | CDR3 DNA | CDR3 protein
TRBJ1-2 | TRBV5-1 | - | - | TGCGCCAGCAGCTTCGGGACTACATACGGCTACACCTTC | CASSFGTTYGYTF
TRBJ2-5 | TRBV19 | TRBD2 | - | TGTGCCAGTAGTCCATGGGGGGGAGAAGAGACCCAGTACTTC | CASSPWGGEETQYF
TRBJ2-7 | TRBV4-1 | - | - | TGCGCCAGCAGCCAAGATCCGACGCAGTCCTACGAGCAGTACTTC | CASSQDPTQSYEQYF
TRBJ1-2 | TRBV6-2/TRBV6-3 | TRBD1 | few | TGTGCCAGCAGTTACTACCAGGACAGGCGGGATGGCTACACCTTC | CASSYYQDRRDGYTF
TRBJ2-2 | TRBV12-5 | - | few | TGTGCTAGTGGTTTGGTAGCGGACCTCGAGAGCACCGGGGAGCTGTTTTTT | CASGLVADLESTGELFF
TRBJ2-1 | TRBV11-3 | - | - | TGTGCCAGCAGCCTGTCGGGTGTTTACAATGAGCAGTTCTTC | CASSLSGVYNEQFF
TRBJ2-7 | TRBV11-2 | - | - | TGTGCCAGCAGCTTAGGCGGTAGCGCCTACGAGCAGTACTTC | CASSLGGSAYEQYF
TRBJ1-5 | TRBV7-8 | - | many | TGTGCCAGCAGCTCCTGGGAAGGGAATCAGCCCCAGCATTTT | CASSSWEGNQPQHF
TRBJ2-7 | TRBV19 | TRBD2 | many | TGTGCCAGTAGTAGTTCTGCCGGGAGGATATACGAGCAGTACTTC | CASSSSAGRIYEQYF
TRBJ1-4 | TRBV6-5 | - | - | TGTGCCAGCAGTTGGGATGGTAATGAAAAACTGTTTTTT | CASSWDGNEKLFF
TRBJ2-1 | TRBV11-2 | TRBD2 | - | TGTGCCAGCAGCATTACTAGCGGGAGGGGCGATGAGCAGTTCTTC | CASSITSGRGDEQFF
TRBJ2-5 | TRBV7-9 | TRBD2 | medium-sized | TGTGCCAGCAGCTTAGCGCGGCTAGCGGGGATGGGGAAGACCCAGTACTTC | CASSLARLAGMGKTQYF
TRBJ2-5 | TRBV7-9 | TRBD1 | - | TGTGCCAGCAGCTTACCGAAGGGACAGGACACACAAGAGACCCAGTACTTC | CASSLPKGQDTQETQYF
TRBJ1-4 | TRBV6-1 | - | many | TGTGCCAGCAGTGGGGCAGTCCTAGGGGAAAAACTGTTTTTT | CASSGAVLGEKLFF
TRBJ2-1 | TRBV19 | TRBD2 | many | TGTGCCACCACAAGGCAACTAGCGGGGGGTGTCAGTGAGCAGTTCTTC | CATTRQLAGGVSEQFF
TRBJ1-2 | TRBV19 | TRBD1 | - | TGTGCCAGTAGTACAACCCGGACAGGGTATGGCTACACCTTC | CASSTTRTGYGYTF
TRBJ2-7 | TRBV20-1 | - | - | TGCAGTGCTAGAGAATGGGACAATCCCTACGAGCAGTACTTC | CSAREWDNPYEQYF
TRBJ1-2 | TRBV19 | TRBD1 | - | TGTGCCAGTAGTATAAGGGGGCAAAGCGGCTACACCTTC | CASSIRGQSGYTF
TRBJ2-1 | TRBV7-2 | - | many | TGTGCCAGCCGGCTTGGGGGGAACCATGAGCAGTTCTTC | CASRLGGNHEQFF
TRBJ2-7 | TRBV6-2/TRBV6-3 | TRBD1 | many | TGTGCCAGCAGAACGGGGGACAGGGGTCTCCACGAGCAGTACTTC | CASRTGDRGLHEQYF
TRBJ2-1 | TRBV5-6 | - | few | TGTGCCAGCAGCTTCGTGGCGTCTCATGAGCAGTTCTTC | CASSFVASHEQFF
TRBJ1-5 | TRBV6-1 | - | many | TGTGCCAGCAGCCAAAGGGGGTATAGCAATCAGCCCCAGCATTTT | CASSQRGYSNQPQHF
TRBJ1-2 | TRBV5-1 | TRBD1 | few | TGCGCCAGCAGCGGGACAGGGAGTAACTATGGCTACACCTTC | CASSGTGSNYGYTF
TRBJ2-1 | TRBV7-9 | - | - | TGTGCCAGCAGCTTAGCAGGGGGGCTCTACAATGAGCAGTTCTTC | CASSLAGGLYNEQFF
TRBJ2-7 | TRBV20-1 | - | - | TGCAGTGCTAGAGTCCGGGACACCTACGAGCAGTACTTC | CSARVRDTYEQYF
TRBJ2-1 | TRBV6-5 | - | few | TGTGCCAGCAGTTACACCCCTACTGGGGAGCAGTTCTTC | CASSYTPTGEQFF
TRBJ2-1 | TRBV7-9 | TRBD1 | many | TGTGCCAGCACCGGACAGGGTGCCGAGCAGTTCTTC | CASTGQGAEQFF
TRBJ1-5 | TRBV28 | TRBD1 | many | TGTGCCAGCAGCCGAGACAGGGGCGGTCAGCCCCAGCATTTT | CASSRDRGGQPQHF
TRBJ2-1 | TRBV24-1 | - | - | TGTGCCACCAGTCGAGACTCCAACAATGAGCAGTTCTTC | CATSRDSNNEQFF
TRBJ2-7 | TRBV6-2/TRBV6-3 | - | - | TGTGCCAGCAGTTACAATGACTACGAGCAGTACTTC | CASSYNDYEQYF
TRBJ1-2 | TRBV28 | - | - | TGTGCCAGCAGTTCCTTCGGGGGTTATGGCTACACCTTC | CASSSFGGYGYTF
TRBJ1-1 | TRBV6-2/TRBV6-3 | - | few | TGTGCCAGCAGCCGCGACGCACCCAGTGGAGCTTTCTTT | CASSRDAPSGAFF
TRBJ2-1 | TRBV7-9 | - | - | TGTGCCAGCAGTGAACCCTATAGGACGGACCCCTACAATGAGCAGTTCTTC | CASSEPYRTDPYNEQFF
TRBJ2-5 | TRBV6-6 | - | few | TGTGCCAGCAGTTACTCGCCCGGGGAGACCCAGTACTTC | CASSYSPGETQYF
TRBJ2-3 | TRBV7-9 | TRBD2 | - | TGTGCCAGCAGCGACAGGACTAGCGGGAGGGTTGATACGCAGTATTTT | CASSDRTSGRVDTQYF
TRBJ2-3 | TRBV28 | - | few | TGTGCCAGCGGGTTAAGCGGGCCTAGCACAGATACGCAGTATTTT | CASGLSGPSTDTQYF
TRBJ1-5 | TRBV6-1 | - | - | TGTGCCAGCAGTGTAGAGAGGGGCCGCAATCAGCCCCAGCATTTT | CASSVERGRNQPQHF
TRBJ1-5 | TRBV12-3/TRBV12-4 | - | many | TGTGCCAGCAGTTTAGCACGGTTAAATACGCCCCAGCATTTT | CASSLARLNTPQHF
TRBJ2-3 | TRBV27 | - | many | TGTGCCAGCAGTCCCGGGACGGAATACACAGATACGCAGTATTTT | CASSPGTEYTDTQYF